Below, 12 T cell receptor beta chains from the same sample are listed, as sequenced in a study of CD8 T cells in Susac syndrome. With random hexamers, 0.5 to 1 ug RNA was reverse transcribed. TCRdb re-analysed the immunoSEQ multiplex PCR reads in MiXCR, keeping a single row per CDR3 protein. The sample yields 150,000 to 200,000 distinct CDR3 sequences, under 95% seen once. The sequenced sample consisted of CD4+ T cells from PBMCs. The receptors originated from a human donor in good health.

This chain uses TRBV2 with TRBJ2-5, with D tentatively TRBD1 or TRBD2 (5 bases each). Trimming removed 10 bases at V and 3 bases at J, with 15 bases between. Germline-derived CDR1 and CDR2 are SNHLY and FYNNEI. The CDR3 has 13 residues. DNA of the CDR3: TGTGCCACTGCCCGGGACGGTAAAGAGACCCAGTACTTC. The encoded protein is CATARDGKETQYF.

The chain carries TRBV15 and TRBJ2-4, with D unclear. The germline V and J ends were trimmed by 5 bases and 9 bases, with 14 bases remaining between them. Germline CDR1 LNHNV, CDR2 YYDKDF (reference sequence). The CDR3 length is 13 residues. In DNA form, the CDR3 reads TGTGCCACCAGCTTGGACCTGATGGGCATTCAGTACTTC. Translation gives CATSLDLMGIQYF.

This chain joins TRBV10-3 and TRBJ2-7; possibly TRBD1 or TRBD2 for D (5 bases each). V was trimmed by 11 bases and J by 5 bases, leaving 19 bases between them. The CDR3 loop spans 13 amino acids. From germline, CDR1 is ENHRY and CDR2 SYGVKD. The CDR3 here is CASYGAPGDEQYF. As DNA, the CDR3 is TGTGCCTCCTACGGGGCACCCGGCGACGAGCAGTACTTC.

The chain uses TRBV4-3 and TRBJ2-1, with 12 bases aligning to TRBD2. This CDR3 has 16 amino acids. V lost 6 bases, J lost 4 bases, and 7 bases stayed unmatched. Germline assignment: CDR1 LGHNA and CDR2 YSLEER. The CDR3 loop is CASSPIGTSGYNEQFF. The CDR3 DNA reads TGCGCCAGCAGTCCGATAGGGACTAGCGGGTACAATGAGCAGTTCTTC.

This chain links TRBV24-1 with TRBJ2-1; 8 bases match TRBD2. The CDR3 covers 16 residues. Germline CDR1 and CDR2: KGHDR and SFDVKD. J was trimmed by 0 bases and V by 5 bases; bases with no gene match: 5. In DNA form, the CDR3 reads TGTGCCACCAGTGCCACAAGCGGGAGCTCCTACAATGAGCAGTTCTTC. Translated, it gives CATSATSGSSYNEQFF.

The chain combines TRBV7-8 with TRBJ2-7, with 7 bases matching TRBD1. From germline, CDR1 is SGHVS and CDR2 FQNEAQ. The CDR3 has 14 amino acids. The junction had 7 bases not matched to a gene; V was cut back by 2 bases and J by 6 bases. The CDR3 reads CASSLSWTGGEQYF. The CDR3, as DNA: TGTGCCAGCAGCTTATCCTGGACAGGTGGCGAGCAGTACTTC.

The rearrangement joins TRBV3-1 to TRBJ2-7; perhaps D is TRBD1 or TRBD2 (5 bases each). The CDR3 runs 14 residues. Trimming pared 4 bases from V and 2 bases from J, leaving 12 bases between. CDR1 and CDR2 (germline): LGHDT, YNNKEL (reference sequence). The CDR3 protein is CASSLRDGTYEQYF. The CDR3 DNA is TGTGCCAGCAGCCTCCGGGACGGCACCTACGAGCAGTACTTC.

The chain couples TRBV12-3 or TRBV12-4 to TRBJ1-5, with TRBD1 matching over 7 bases. The CDR3 sequence is 16 residues long. V dropped 5 bases and J dropped 1; count of bases not matched to a gene: 8. The chain's CDR3 is CASSVRGRESNQPQHF. As DNA, the CDR3 is TGTGCCAGCAGTGTTAGGGGGCGAGAAAGCAATCAGCCCCAGCATTTT.

This clonotype is a singleton in its sample. The J gene is TRBJ1-6, the V gene TRBV25-1; the D is unclear. Trimming stripped 6 bases from V and 9 bases from J, with 15 bases between. CDR3 size: 14 residues. Germline loops: CDR1 MGHDK, CDR2 SYGVNS. The CDR3 nucleotides read TGTGCCAGCAGCCCTCGGGGTACCGGTTCACCCCTCCACTTT. It codes for CASSPRGTGSPLHF. Complete variable domain (other parts from reference TRBV25-1 and TRBJ1-6): EADIYQTPRYLVIGTGKKITLECSQTMGHDKMYWYQQDPGMELHLIHYSYGVNSTEKGDLSSESTVSRIRTEHFPLTLESARPSHTSQYLCASSPRGTGSPLHFGNGTRLTVT.

There are a few counts of this clonotype. J is TRBJ2-7 and V is TRBV6-1; 11 bases match TRBD2. The V gene's germline CDR1 is MNHNS and CDR2 SASEGT. The CDR3 sequence is 14 residues long. V was pared by 7 bases and J by 5 bases, with 7 bases of the junction left unmatched. In DNA, the CDR3 is TGTGCCAGCAAGCTAGCGGGAGGAGGGAACGAGCAGTACTTC. Amino acid sequence: CASKLAGGGNEQYF.

The chain links TRBV10-1 to TRBJ2-2; D may be TRBD2 (5 bases). Per the germline V gene, CDR1 is WNHNN and CDR2 is SYGVQD (reference sequence). Trimming shortened V by 3 bases and J by 8 bases, and 13 bases separated the two germline ends. The CDR3 is 14 residues long. The CDR3 bases are TGCGCCAGCAGTGAACCTAACGGAGGAGGGGAGCTGTTTTTT. Amino acids: CASSEPNGGGELFF.

The genes are TRBV3-1 and TRBJ1-5; D call uncertain. Germline V lookup: CDR1 LGHDT, CDR2 YNNKEL (reference sequence). The CDR3 extends over 14 amino acids. Trimming shortened V by 0 bases and J by 9 bases, and 12 bases separated the two germline ends. CDR3 protein: CASSQDLIPRPQHF. The CDR3, as DNA: TGTGCCAGCAGCCAAGATTTGATCCCTCGGCCCCAGCATTTT.